The 8 T cell receptor beta chains listed next were all sequenced from one sample in a study of blood T cells in healthy people across ages. Using a J-beta primer mix together with a sample-barcoded 5' primer, a second PCR was run for roughly 7 to 12 cycles. Via MiXCR, TCRdb re-called the 5' RACE reads, giving one row per CDR3 protein. Of 650,000 to 900,000 distinct CDR3 sequences listed, around 62% were seen once; the top ten hold roughly 25%. The sequenced sample consisted of blood. The receptors originated from a man aged 25 to 45 in good health.

In this sample, this clonotype turned up once. The chain recombines TRBV7-3 with TRBJ2-7, with 12 bases identical to TRBD2. Germline-derived CDR1 and CDR2 are SGHTA and FQGTGA. The CDR3 sequence is 16 residues long. After removal of 2 bases from V and 0 bases from J, the junction contained 2 bases not matched to a gene. CDR3 bases: TGTGCCAGCAGCTTAGGACTAGCGGGGCCCTCCTACGAGCAGTACTTC. This sequence encodes CASSLGLAGPSYEQYF.

V usage is TRBV4-1 and J usage is TRBJ1-2; tentatively, D is TRBD1 (6 bases). This CDR3 contains 15 residues. Trimming removed 2 bases from V and 4 bases from J, with 14 bases in between. Germline-derived CDR1 and CDR2 are MGHRA and YSYEKL. DNA for the CDR3: TGCGCCAGCAGCCAAACGGACAGCACTACCTATGGCTACACCTTC. The encoded protein is CASSQTDSTTYGYTF.

The chain links TRBV3-1 to TRBJ2-5; D gene ambiguous. Germline V lookup: CDR1 LGHDT, CDR2 YNNKEL (reference sequence). The CDR3 is made up of 15 amino acids. The V end lost 3 bases, the J end lost 0 bases, and 11 bases lay between the germline ends. The CDR3 region has the DNA TGTGCCAGCAGCCAGTTCCGGGCGTACCAAGAGACCCAGTACTTC. Residues: CASSQFRAYQETQYF.

There are a few counts of this clonotype. The chain is built from TRBV12-3 or TRBV12-4 and TRBJ2-3, with D perhaps TRBD2 (6 bases). The CDR3 runs to 12 residues. Trimming took 11 bases from V and 5 from J, leaving 14 bases between them. This CDR3 is CAPGGAGDTQYF. In DNA form, the CDR3 reads TGTGCCCCCGGCGGGGCCGGAGATACGCAGTATTTT.

V usage is TRBV27 and J usage is TRBJ1-5; 7 bases are a match to TRBD1. This CDR3 is 13 amino acids long. V was clipped by 6 bases and J by 4 bases; unmatched bases: 3. CDR1 and CDR2 (germline): MNHEY, SMNVEV (reference sequence). CDR3 sequence (DNA): TGTGCCAGCAGGACAGGGCCGAATCAGCCCCAGCATTTT. It codes for CASRTGPNQPQHF.

This rearrangement joins TRBV2 to TRBJ1-2; D ambiguous. V dropped 1 base and J dropped 1 base, with 4 bases sitting between them. CDR3 length: 13 amino acids. Germline lookup yields CDR1 SNHLY and CDR2 FYNNEI. For the CDR3, the DNA is TGTGCCAGCAGTGAAGTCAGTAACTATGGCTACACCTTC. This sequence encodes CASSEVSNYGYTF.

This chain connects TRBV20-1 to TRBJ2-5; 8 nucleotides match TRBD2. Germline-derived CDR1 and CDR2 are DFQATT and SNEGSKA (reference sequence). CDR3 length: 14 amino acids. The CDR3 loop is CSFKLAGLHNEQYF. In DNA, the CDR3 is TGCAGCTTCAAATTAGCGGGGCTACACAATGAGCAGTACTTC.

The chain recombines TRBV20-1 with TRBJ1-5, with D possibly being TRBD1 (5 bases). V was cut by 4 bases and J by 0 bases, with 16 bases left in between. This CDR3 is built from 16 residues. The germline V gene encodes CDR1 DFQATT and CDR2 SNEGSKA (reference sequence). CDR3 sequence: CSAIRAGTDSNQPQHF. The CDR3 bases are TGCAGTGCTATCCGCGCCGGGACGGATAGCAATCAGCCCCAGCATTTT.